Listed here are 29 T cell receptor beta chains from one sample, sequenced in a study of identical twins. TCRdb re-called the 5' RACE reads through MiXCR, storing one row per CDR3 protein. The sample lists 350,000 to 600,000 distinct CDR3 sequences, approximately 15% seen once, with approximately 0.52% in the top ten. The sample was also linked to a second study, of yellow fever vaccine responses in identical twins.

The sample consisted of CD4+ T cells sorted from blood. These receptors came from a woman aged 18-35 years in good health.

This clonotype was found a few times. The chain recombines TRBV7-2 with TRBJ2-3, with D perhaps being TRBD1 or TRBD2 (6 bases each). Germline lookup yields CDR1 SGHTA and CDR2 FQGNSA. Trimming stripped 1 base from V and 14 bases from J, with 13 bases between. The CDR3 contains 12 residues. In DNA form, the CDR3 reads TGTGCCAGCAGCTTAGACGTGGGGGGCCGGTATTTT. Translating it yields CASSLDVGGRYF.

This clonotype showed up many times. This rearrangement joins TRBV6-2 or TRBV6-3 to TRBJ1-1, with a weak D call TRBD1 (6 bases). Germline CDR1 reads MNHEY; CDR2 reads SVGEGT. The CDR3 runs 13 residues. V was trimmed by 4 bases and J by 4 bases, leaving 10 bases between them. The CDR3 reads CASSFRDITEAFF. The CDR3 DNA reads TGTGCCAGCAGTTTCCGGGACATCACTGAAGCTTTCTTT.

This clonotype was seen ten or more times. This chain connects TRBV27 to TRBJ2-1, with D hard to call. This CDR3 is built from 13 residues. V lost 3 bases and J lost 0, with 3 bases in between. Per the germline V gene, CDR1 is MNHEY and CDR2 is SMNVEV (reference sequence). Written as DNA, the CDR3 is TGTGCCAGCAGTTTTGGCTCCTACAATGAGCAGTTCTTC. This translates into CASSFGSYNEQFF.

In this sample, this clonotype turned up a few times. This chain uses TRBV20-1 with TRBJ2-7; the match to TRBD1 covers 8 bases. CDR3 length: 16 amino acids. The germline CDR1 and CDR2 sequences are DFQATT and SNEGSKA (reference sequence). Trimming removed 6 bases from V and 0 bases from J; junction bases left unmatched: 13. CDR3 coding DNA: TGCAGTGCGAACTCACCGGGACAGGCGAGCTCCTACGAGCAGTACTTC. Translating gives CSANSPGQASSYEQYF.

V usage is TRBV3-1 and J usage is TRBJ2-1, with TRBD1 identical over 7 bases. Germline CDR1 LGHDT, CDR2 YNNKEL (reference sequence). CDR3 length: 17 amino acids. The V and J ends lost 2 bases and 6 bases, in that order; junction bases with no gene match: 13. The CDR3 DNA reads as TGTGCCAGCAGCCAAAGAACGACAGGGACCCTTTTCAATGAGCAGTTCTTC. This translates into CASSQRTTGTLFNEQFF.

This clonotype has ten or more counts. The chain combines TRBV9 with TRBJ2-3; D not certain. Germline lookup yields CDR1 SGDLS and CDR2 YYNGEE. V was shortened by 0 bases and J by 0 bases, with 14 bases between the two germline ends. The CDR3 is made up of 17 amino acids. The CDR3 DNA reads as TGTGCCAGCAGCGTAGGAGGAGCTGGACCCAGCACAGATACGCAGTATTTT. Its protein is CASSVGGAGPSTDTQYF.

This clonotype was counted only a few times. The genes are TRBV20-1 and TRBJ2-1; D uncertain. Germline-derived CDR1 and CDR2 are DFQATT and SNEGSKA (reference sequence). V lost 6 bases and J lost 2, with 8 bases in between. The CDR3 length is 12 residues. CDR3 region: CSAPRPYNEQFF. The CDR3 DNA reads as TGCAGTGCCCCCCGACCCTACAATGAGCAGTTCTTC.

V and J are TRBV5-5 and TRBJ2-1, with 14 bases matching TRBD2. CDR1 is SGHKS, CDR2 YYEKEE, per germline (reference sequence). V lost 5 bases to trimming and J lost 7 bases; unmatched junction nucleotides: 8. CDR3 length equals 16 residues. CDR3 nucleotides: TGTGCCAGCAGTTCGCTGACTAGCGGGGGGGTAAATGAGCAGTTCTTC. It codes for CASSSLTSGGVNEQFF.

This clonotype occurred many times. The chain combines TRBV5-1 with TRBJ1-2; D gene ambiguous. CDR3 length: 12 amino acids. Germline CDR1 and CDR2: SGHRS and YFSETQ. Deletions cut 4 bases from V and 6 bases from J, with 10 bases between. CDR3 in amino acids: CASSPDRHGYTF. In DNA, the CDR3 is TGCGCCAGCAGCCCTGACCGGCATGGCTACACCTTC.

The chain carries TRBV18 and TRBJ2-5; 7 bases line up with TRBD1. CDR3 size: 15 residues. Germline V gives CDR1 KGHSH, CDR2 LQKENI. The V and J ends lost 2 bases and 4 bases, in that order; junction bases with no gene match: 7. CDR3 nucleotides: TGTGCCAGCTCACCATTCCCCACAGGGGTAGAGACCCAGTACTTC. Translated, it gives CASSPFPTGVETQYF.

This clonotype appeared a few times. The CDR3 is CASSRRQGGDYEQYF. DNA for the CDR3: TGTGCCAGCAGCCGACGACAGGGGGGAGACTACGAGCAGTACTTC. The chain is built from TRBV11-1 and TRBJ2-7; 9 bases match TRBD1. V was pared by 5 bases and J by 3 bases, with 8 bases of the junction left unmatched. The germline gives CDR1 SGHAT, CDR2 FQDESV (reference sequence). This CDR3 contains 15 residues.

In nucleotides, the CDR3 is TGTGCCAGCAGCCATACGGGGCCCCGCAATGAGCAGTTCTTC. Protein sequence: CASSHTGPRNEQFF. The chain combines TRBV7-2 with TRBJ2-1; either TRBD1 or TRBD2 may supply D (5 bases each). CDR1 and CDR2 (germline): SGHTA, FQGNSA. V lost 5 bases, J lost 6 bases, and 14 bases lay in between. CDR3 length: 14 residues.

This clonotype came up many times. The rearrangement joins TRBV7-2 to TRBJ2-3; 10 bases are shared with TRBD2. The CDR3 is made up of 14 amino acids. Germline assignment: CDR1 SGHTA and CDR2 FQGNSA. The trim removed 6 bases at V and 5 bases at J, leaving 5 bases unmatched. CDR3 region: CASRPAGGGDTQYF. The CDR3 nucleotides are TGTGCCAGCAGGCCAGCGGGAGGGGGAGATACGCAGTATTTT. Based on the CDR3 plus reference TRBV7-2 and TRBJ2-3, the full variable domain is GAGVSQSPSNKVTEKGKDVELRCDPISGHTALYWYRQSLGQGLEFLIYFQGNSAPDKSGLPSDRFSAERTGGSVSTLTIQRTQQEDSAVYLCASRPAGGGDTQYFGPGTRLTVL.

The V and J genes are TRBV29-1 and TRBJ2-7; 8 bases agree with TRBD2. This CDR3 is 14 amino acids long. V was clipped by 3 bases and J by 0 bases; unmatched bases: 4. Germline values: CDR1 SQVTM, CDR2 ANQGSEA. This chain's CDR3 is CSVDKRGSSYEQYF. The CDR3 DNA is TGCAGCGTTGATAAGCGGGGGAGCTCCTACGAGCAGTACTTC.

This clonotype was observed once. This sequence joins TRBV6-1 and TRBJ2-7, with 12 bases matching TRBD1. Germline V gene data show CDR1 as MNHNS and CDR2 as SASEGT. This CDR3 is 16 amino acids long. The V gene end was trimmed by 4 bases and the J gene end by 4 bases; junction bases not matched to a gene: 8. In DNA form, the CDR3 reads TGTGCCAGCAGTGGAACCGGGACAGGGGGCAGGTACGAGCAGTACTTC. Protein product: CASSGTGTGGRYEQYF.

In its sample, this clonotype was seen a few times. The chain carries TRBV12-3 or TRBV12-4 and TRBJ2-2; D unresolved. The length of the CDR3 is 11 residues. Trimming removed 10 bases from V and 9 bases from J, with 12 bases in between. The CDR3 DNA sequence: TGTGCCACCAGGACGTATAGGGAGCTGTTTTTT. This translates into CATRTYRELFF.

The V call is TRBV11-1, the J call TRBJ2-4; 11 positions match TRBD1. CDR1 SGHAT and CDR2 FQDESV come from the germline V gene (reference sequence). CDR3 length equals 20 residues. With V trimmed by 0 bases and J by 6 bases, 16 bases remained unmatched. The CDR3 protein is CASSLADRGRQETSGNIQYF. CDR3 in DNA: TGTGCCAGCAGCTTAGCGGACAGGGGGCGACAGGAGACCTCTGGAAACATTCAGTACTTC.

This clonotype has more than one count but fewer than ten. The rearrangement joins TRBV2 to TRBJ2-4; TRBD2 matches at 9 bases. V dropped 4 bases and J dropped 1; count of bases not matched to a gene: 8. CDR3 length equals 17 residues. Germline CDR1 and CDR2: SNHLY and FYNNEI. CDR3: CASSAAGGPRAKNIQYF. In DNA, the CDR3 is TGTGCCAGCAGTGCTGCGGGGGGGCCTCGGGCCAAAAACATTCAGTACTTC. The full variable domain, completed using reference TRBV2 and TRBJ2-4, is EPEVTQTPSHQVTQMGQEVILRCVPISNHLYFYWYRQILGQKVEFLVSFYNNEISEKSEIFDDQFSVERPDGSNFTLKIRSTKLEDSAMYFCASSAAGGPRAKNIQYFGAGTRLSVL.

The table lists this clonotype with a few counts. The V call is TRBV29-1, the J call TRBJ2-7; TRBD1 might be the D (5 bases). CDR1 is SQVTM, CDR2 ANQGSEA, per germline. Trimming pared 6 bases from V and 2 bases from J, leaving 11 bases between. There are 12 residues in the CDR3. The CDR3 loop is CSVEIRAYEQYF. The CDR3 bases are TGCAGCGTGGAGATCAGGGCCTACGAGCAGTACTTC.

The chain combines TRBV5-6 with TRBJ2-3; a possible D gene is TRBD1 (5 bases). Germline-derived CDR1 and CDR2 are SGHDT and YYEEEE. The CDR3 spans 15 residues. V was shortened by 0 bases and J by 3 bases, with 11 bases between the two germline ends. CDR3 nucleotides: TGTGCCAGCAGCTTGGGACAGAGCCAAACAGATACGCAGTATTTT. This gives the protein CASSLGQSQTDTQYF.

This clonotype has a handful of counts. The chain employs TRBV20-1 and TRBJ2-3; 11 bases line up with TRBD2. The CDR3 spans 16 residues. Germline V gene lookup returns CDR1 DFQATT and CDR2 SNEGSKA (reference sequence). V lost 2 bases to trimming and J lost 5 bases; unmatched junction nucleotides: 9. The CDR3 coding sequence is TGCAGTGCTAGACCTTCCCTAGCGGGGGGTAGAGATACGCAGTATTTT. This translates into CSARPSLAGGRDTQYF.

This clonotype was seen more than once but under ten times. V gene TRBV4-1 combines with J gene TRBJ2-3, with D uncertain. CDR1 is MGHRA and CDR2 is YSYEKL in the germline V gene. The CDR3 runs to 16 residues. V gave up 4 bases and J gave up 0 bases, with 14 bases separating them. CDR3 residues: CASSLRPELSTDTQYF. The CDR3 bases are TGCGCCAGCAGCCTGCGACCAGAATTGAGCACAGATACGCAGTATTTT.

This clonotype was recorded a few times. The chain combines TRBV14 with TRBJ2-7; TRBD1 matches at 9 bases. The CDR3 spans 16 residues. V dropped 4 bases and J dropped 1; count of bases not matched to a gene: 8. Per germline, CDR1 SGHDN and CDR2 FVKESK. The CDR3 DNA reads TGTGCCAGCAGCCGAACCGGGACAGGGCCTTCCTACGAGCAGTACTTC. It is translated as CASSRTGTGPSYEQYF.

The CDR3 loop is CSASGPGGNEQFF. CDR3 coding DNA: TGCAGTGCTAGTGGGCCGGGGGGGAATGAGCAGTTCTTC. V usage is TRBV20-1 and J usage is TRBJ2-1, with TRBD2 matching 8 bases. This CDR3 is 13 amino acids long. Germline V gene sequence: CDR1 DFQATT, CDR2 SNEGSKA (reference sequence). V lost 3 bases and J lost 7; bases outside the gene matches: 5.

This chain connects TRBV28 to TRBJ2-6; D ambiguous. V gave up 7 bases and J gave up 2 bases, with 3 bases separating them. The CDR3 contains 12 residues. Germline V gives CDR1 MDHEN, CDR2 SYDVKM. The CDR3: CASKAGANVLTF. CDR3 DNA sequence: TGTGCCAGCAAGGCTGGGGCCAACGTCCTGACTTTC.

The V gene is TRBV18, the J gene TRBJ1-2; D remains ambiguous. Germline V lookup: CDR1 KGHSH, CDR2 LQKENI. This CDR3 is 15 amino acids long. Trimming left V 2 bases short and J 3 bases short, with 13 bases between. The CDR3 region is CASSPRGNSDYGYTF. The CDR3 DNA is TGTGCCAGCTCACCAAGAGGGAATTCGGACTATGGCTACACCTTC.

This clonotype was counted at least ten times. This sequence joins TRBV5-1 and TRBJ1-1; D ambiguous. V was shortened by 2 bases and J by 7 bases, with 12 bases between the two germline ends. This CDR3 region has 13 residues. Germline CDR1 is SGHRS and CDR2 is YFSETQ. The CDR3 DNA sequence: TGCGCCAGCAGCTTAACCCTTCGGCGTGAAGCTTTCTTT. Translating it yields CASSLTLRREAFF.

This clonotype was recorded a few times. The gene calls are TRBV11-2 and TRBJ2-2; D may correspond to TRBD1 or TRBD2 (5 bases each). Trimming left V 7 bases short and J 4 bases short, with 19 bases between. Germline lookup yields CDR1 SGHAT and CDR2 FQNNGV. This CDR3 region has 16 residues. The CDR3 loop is CASTYRGEYTTGELFF. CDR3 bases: TGTGCCAGCACCTACAGAGGGGAGTATACCACCGGGGAGCTGTTTTTT.

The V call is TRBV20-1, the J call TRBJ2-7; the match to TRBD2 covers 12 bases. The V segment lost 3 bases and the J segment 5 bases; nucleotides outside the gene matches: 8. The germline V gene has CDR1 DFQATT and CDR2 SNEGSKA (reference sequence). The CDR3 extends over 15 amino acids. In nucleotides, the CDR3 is TGCAGTGCTAGGGAACTAGCGGGGGGCCACCACGAGCAGTACTTC. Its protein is CSARELAGGHHEQYF.